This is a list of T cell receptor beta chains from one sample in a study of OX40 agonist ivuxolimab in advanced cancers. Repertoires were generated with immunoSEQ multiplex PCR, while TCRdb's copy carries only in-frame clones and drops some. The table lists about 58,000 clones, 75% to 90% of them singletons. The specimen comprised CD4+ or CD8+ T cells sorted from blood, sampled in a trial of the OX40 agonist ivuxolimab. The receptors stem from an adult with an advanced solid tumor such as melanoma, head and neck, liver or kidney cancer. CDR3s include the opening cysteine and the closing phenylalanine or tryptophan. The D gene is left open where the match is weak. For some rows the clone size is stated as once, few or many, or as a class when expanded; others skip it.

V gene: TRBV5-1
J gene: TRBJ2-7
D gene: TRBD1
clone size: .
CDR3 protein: CASSLMQGEYEQYF
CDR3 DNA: TGCGCCAGCAGCTTGATGCAGGGGGAGTACGAGCAGTACTTC

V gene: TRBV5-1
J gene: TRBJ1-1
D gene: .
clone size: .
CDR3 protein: CASSLGGATEAFF
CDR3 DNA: TGCGCCAGCAGCTTGGGGGGAGCCACTGAAGCTTTCTTT

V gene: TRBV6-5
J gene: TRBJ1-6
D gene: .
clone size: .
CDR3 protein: CASSSSGAASPLHF
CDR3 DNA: TGTGCCAGCAGTTCGTCGGGGGCGGCTTCACCCCTCCACTTT

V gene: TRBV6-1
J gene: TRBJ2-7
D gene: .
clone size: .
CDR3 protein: CASSETAGWHPHEQYF
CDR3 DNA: TGTGCCAGCAGTGAAACGGCGGGGTGGCACCCCCACGAGCAGTACTTC

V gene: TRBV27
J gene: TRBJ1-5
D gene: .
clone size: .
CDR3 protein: CASSPRSSNQPQHF
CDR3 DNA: TGTGCCAGCAGCCCACGTTCTAGCAATCAGCCCCAGCATTTT

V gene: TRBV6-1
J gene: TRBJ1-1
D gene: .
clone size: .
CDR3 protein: CASSKRRGDTEAFF
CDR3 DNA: TGTGCCAGCAGCAAACGCAGGGGAGACACTGAAGCTTTCTTT

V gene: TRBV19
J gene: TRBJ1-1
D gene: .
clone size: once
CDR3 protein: CASSPRIRRGNTEAFF
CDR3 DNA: TGTGCCAGTAGTCCAAGAATTCGACGGGGAAACACTGAAGCTTTCTTT

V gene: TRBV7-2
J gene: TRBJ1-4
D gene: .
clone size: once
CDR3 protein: CASSSAFGGEKLFF
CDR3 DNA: TGTGCCAGCAGCTCAGCCTTTGGGGGTGAAAAACTGTTTTTT

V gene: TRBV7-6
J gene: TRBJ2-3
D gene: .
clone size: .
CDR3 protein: CASSLGRTDTQYF
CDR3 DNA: TGTGCCAGCAGCTTGGGTCGGACGGATACGCAGTATTTT

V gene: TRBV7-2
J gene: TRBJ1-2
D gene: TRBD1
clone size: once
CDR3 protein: CASSFGQGVYGYTF
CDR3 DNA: TGTGCCAGCAGCTTTGGACAGGGCGTCTATGGCTACACCTTC

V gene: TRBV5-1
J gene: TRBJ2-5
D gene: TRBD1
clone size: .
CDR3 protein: CASREQGKQETQYF
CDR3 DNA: TGCGCCAGCAGGGAACAGGGGAAACAAGAGACCCAGTACTTC

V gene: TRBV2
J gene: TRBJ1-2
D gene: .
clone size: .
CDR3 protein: CASSDPRVDYGYTF
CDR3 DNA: TGTGCCAGCAGTGATCCACGGGTAGACTATGGCTACACCTTC

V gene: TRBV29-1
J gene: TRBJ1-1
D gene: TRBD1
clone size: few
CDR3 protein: CSARQGMNTEAFF
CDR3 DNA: TGCAGCGCTCGACAGGGGATGAACACTGAAGCTTTCTTT

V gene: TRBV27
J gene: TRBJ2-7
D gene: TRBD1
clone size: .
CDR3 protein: CASSYSGQGSDEQYF
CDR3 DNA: TGTGCCAGCAGTTACTCAGGACAGGGCAGCGACGAGCAGTACTTC

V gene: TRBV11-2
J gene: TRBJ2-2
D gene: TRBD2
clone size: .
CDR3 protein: CASSYTSGFNTGELFF
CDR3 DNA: TGTGCCAGCAGCTACACTAGCGGGTTCAACACCGGGGAGCTGTTTTTT

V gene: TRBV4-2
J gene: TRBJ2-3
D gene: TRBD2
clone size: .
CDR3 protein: CASSQGSLSGGVDTQYF
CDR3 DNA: TGTGCCAGCAGCCAAGGCTCTCTTAGCGGGGGGGTAGATACGCAGTATTTT

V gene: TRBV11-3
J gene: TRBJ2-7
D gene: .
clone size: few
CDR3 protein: CASSLGDSSYEQYF
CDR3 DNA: TGTGCCAGCAGCTTAGGGGACTCCTCCTACGAGCAGTACTTC

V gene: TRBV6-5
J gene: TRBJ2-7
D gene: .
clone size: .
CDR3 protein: CASRQVNEQYF
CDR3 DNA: TGTGCCAGCAGACAGGTAAACGAGCAGTACTTC

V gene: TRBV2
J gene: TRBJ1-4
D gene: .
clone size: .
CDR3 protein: CASRREWDEKLFF
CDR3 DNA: TGTGCCAGCAGGAGGGAGTGGGATGAAAAACTGTTTTTT

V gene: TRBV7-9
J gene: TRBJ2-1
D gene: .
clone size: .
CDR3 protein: CASSLAGGNYNEQFF
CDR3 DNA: TGTGCCAGCAGCTTAGCGGGGGGAAACTACAATGAGCAGTTCTTC

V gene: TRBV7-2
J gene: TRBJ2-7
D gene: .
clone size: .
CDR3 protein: CASSSGVAGTYEQYF
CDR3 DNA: TGTGCCAGCAGCTCAGGGGTAGCGGGTACCTACGAGCAGTACTTC

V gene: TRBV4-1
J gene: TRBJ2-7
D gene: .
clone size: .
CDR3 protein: CASSQFAQGARVGNRYF
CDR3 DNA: .

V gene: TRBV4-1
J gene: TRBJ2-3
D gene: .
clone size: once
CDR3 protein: CASSQDFLPAGASTDTQYF
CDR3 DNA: TGCGCCAGCAGCCAAGATTTTCTACCGGCTGGGGCATCCACAGATACGCAGTATTTT

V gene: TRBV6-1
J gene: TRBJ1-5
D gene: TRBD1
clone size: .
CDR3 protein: CASSGGTGDQPQHF
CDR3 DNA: TGTGCCAGCAGTGGGGGGACAGGGGACCAGCCCCAGCATTTT

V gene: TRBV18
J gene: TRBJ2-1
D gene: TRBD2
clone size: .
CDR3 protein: CASSRSGGASYEQFF
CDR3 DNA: TGTGCCAGCTCACGGAGCGGGGGGGCGTCCTATGAGCAGTTCTTC

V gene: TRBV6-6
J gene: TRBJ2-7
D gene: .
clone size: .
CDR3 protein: CASSYNAGAYEQYF
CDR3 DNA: TGTGCCAGCAGTTACAATGCCGGCGCCTACGAGCAGTACTTC

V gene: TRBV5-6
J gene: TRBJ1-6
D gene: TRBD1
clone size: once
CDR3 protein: CASSPRQGTSPLHF
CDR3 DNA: TGTGCCAGCAGCCCGAGACAGGGTACCTCACCCCTCCACTTT

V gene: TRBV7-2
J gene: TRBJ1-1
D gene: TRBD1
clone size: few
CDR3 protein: CASSPSTGKAFF
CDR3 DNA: TGTGCCAGCAGCCCCTCGACAGGGAAAGCTTTCTTT

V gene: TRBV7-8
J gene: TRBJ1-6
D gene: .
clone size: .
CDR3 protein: CASSRPLDGGSPLHF
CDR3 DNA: TGTGCCAGCAGCCGACCTTTGGACGGAGGATCACCCCTCCACTTT

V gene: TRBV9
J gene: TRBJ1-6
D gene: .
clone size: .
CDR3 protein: CASSPQPGDSPLHF
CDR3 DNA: TGTGCCAGCAGCCCCCAACCGGGGGATTCACCCCTCCACTTT

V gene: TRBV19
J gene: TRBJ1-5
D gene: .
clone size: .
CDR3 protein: CASSIDPEYQPQHF
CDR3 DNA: TGTGCCAGTAGTATAGATCCAGAATATCAGCCCCAGCATTTT

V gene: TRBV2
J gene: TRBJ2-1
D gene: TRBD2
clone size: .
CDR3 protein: CASSAASGYNEQFF
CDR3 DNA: TGTGCCAGCAGTGCAGCTAGCGGTTACAATGAGCAGTTCTTC

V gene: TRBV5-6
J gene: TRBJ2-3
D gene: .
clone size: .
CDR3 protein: CASSTASTDTQYF
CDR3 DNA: TGTGCCAGCAGCACGGCTAGCACAGATACGCAGTATTTT

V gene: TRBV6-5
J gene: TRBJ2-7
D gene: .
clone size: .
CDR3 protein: CASSLDVPQDGEQYF
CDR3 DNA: TGTGCCAGCAGTTTGGACGTACCCCAAGACGGCGAGCAGTACTTC

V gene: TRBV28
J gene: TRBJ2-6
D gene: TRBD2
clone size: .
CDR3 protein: CASSLDGGWSGANVLTF
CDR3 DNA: TGTGCCAGCAGTTTAGACGGGGGGTGGTCTGGGGCCAACGTCCTGACTTTC

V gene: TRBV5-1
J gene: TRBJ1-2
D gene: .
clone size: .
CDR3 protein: CASSLRQDGHGYTF
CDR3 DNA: TGCGCCAGCAGCTTGCGACAGGACGGTCATGGCTACACCTTC

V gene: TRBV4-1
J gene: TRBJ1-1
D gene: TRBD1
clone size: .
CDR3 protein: CASSQAPDRFRSNTEAFF
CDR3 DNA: TGCGCCAGCAGCCAAGCCCCGGACAGGTTCCGTTCTAACACTGAAGCTTTCTTT

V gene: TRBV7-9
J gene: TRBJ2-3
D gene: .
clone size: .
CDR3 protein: CASRQGRTDTQYF
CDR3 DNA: TGTGCCAGCAGACAGGGTCGCACAGATACGCAGTATTTT

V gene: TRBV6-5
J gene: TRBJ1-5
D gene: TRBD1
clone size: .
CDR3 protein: CASSWTGFEPQHF
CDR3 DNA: TGTGCCAGCAGCTGGACAGGGTTTGAGCCCCAGCATTTT

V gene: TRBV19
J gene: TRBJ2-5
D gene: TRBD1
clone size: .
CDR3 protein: CASSISQGVGETQYF
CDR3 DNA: TGTGCCAGTAGTATATCGCAGGGGGTGGGTGAGACCCAGTACTTC

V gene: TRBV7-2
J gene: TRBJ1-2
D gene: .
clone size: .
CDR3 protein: CASSSARGGHGGYTF
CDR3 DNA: TGTGCCAGCAGCTCTGCAAGAGGGGGACACGGTGGCTACACCTTC

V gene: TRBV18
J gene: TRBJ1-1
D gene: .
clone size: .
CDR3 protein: CASSPAIEGTEAFF
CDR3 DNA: TGTGCCAGCTCACCTGCTATCGAGGGGACTGAAGCTTTCTTT

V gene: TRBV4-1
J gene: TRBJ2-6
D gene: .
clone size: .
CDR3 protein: CASSQEGRVSSGANVLTF
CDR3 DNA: TGCGCCAGCAGCCAAGAGGGCAGGGTTTCGTCCGGGGCCAACGTCCTGACTTTC

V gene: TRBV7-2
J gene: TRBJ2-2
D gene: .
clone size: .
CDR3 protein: CASSQTANTGELFF
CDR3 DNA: TGTGCCAGCAGCCAGACAGCGAACACCGGGGAGCTGTTTTTT

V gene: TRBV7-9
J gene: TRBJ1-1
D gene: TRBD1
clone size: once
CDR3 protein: CASSGTGVTEAFF
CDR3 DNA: TGTGCCAGCAGCGGGACAGGGGTCACTGAAGCTTTCTTT

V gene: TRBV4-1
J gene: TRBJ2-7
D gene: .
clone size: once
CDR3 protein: CATYHMGQYF
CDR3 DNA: TGCGCCACCTACCATATGGGACAGTACTTC

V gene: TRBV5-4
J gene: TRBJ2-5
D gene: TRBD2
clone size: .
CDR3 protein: CASSEGGEGTQYF
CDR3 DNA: TGTGCCAGCAGCGAGGGAGGGGAGGGGACCCAGTACTTC